The present TCR beta chain was sequenced within a study of molecular identifiers for immune sequencing clone quantification. Sorting recovered naive CD8 T cells on a CD8+CD4-CCR7+CD45RA+ profile. The CDR3 is 13 amino acids. Trimming removed 3 bases from V and 4 bases from J; junction bases left unmatched: 0. TCRdb re-called the PCR reads through MiXCR, storing one row per CDR3 protein. In the table there are over 90,000 distinct CDR3 sequences, less than 35% of which are singletons. The sequencing sample was made of naive CD8+ T cells from blood, with Jurkat cell RNA spiked in. Stated subset: FACS-sorted CD8+CD4-CCR7+CD45RA+ naive T cells. The rearrangement joins TRBV12-3 or TRBV12-4 to TRBJ1-1, with TRBD1 matching over 9 bases. This clonotype was sampled from a human donor in good health. Some libraries in this study had Jurkat cell RNA spiked in. The CDR3 loop reads CASSLDRGTEAFF. As DNA, the CDR3 is TGTGCCAGCAGTTTGGACAGGGGCACTGAAGCTTTCTTT.